These 21 T cell receptor beta chains originate from one sample sequenced in a study of OX40 agonist ivuxolimab in advanced cancers. Preparation of the library involved the immunoSEQ multiplex PCR assay. The source is immuneACCESS, and TCRdb retained only in-frame sequences with V and J called. Part of the clones is not carried over; for the studies checked, unresolved V genes explain less than half of this, and the remainder is unexplained. A total of tens of thousands of clones appear in this sample, 85% to 95% of them only once. Jointly, the top ten make up more than 20% of the sample. Sequencing was performed on CD4+ or CD8+ T cells sorted from blood, taken in a trial of the OX40 agonist ivuxolimab. The receptor set was obtained from an adult with an advanced solid tumor such as melanoma, head and neck, liver or kidney cancer.

This chain connects TRBV9 to TRBJ2-7, with D unresolved. The CDR3 is 14 residues long. V lost 2 bases to trimming and J lost 3 bases, with 12 bases between them. Germline CDR1 SGDLS, CDR2 YYNGEE. CDR3 protein: CASSVGYGYYEQYF. The CDR3 DNA reads as TGTGCCAGCAGCGTGGGCTATGGGTACTACGAGCAGTACTTC.

V usage is TRBV9 and J usage is TRBJ1-2; D might be TRBD1 (6 bases). CDR3 size: 14 residues. Germline V lookup: CDR1 SGDLS, CDR2 YYNGEE. Trimming cost V 0 bases and J 2 bases, with 8 bases left between them. CDR3 protein: CASSVDGGNYGYTF. The CDR3 coding sequence is TGTGCCAGCAGCGTAGATGGGGGCAACTATGGCTACACCTTC.

The chain employs TRBV4-3 and TRBJ2-2; D not resolved. Trimming took 0 bases from V and 1 from J, leaving 18 bases between them. The CDR3 totals 19 residues. The germline gives CDR1 LGHNA, CDR2 YSLEER. This CDR3 reads CASSQDGRPTLQNTGELFF. The CDR3 nucleotides are TGCGCCAGCAGCCAAGACGGACGGCCGACCCTACAGAACACCGGGGAGCTGTTTTTT.

The CDR3 spells CASSGSLSHEQYF. The CDR3 DNA is TGTGCCAGCAGCGGATCCTTGAGCCATGAGCAGTACTTC. The chain uses TRBV9 and TRBJ2-7; D is ambiguous. V was shortened by 3 bases and J by 7 bases, with 14 bases between the two germline ends. CDR3 size: 13 residues. Per the germline V gene, CDR1 is SGDLS and CDR2 is YYNGEE. The full variable domain, its missing parts supplied by reference TRBV9 and TRBJ2-7, is DSGVTQTPKHLITATGQRVTLRCSPRSGDLSVYWYQQSLDQGLQFLIQYYNGEERAKGNILERFSAQQFPDLHSELNLSSLELGDSALYFCASSGSLSHEQYFGPGTRLTVT.

J is TRBJ2-3 and V is TRBV11-2; 10 positions agree with TRBD1. V shed 1 base, J shed 5 bases, and the junction held 3 bases outside the gene matches. In germline, CDR1 is SGHAT, CDR2 FQNNGV. CDR3 length equals 15 residues. CDR3: CASSLGDRGLDTQYF. In nucleotides, the CDR3 is TGTGCCAGCAGCTTAGGGGACAGGGGTTTAGATACGCAGTATTTT.

This clone was found once. The rearrangement uses TRBV7-9 and TRBJ2-2; the D gene is possibly TRBD1 (5 bases). This CDR3 is built from 17 residues. CDR1 and CDR2 from the germline V gene are SEHNR and FQNEAQ (reference sequence). The germline V and J ends were trimmed by 7 bases and 0 bases, with 18 bases remaining between them. DNA for the CDR3: TGTGCCAGCACCCTCACGTTATCAGGGTCGAACACCGGGGAGCTGTTTTTT. Protein sequence: CASTLTLSGSNTGELFF.

This clone came up once. This chain links TRBV7-9 with TRBJ1-5; possible D gene TRBD1, 5 bases. CDR3 length: 16 residues. Germline assignment: CDR1 SEHNR and CDR2 FQNEAQ (reference sequence). V was shortened by 5 bases and J by 4 bases, with 18 bases between the two germline ends. The CDR3 spells CASSQGPGTENQPQHF. As DNA, the CDR3 is TGTGCCAGCAGCCAAGGACCCGGGACCGAGAATCAGCCCCAGCATTTT.

The chain uses TRBV13 and TRBJ2-7; tentatively, D is TRBD1 (6 bases). Trimming stripped 5 bases from V and 4 bases from J, with 15 bases between. The CDR3 spans 14 residues. Per germline, CDR1 PRHDT and CDR2 FYEKMQ (reference sequence). The DNA of the CDR3 is TGTGCCAGCAGCACTGTGACAGGCACTTACGAGCAGTACTTC. Protein sequence: CASSTVTGTYEQYF.

This clone appeared a single time. The CDR3 is CATSRVPENEQFF. CDR3 bases: TGTGCCACCAGCAGAGTGCCAGAAAATGAGCAGTTCTTC. This sequence joins TRBV15 and TRBJ2-1; D gene unclear. The CDR3 consists of 13 residues. Germline lookup yields CDR1 LNHNV and CDR2 YYDKDF (reference sequence). The V end was cut by 1 base, the J end by 7 bases, with 8 bases between.

The chain carries TRBV6-5 and TRBJ2-7, with 7 bases that match TRBD2. CDR3 length equals 15 residues. V was clipped by 3 bases and J by 5 bases; unmatched bases: 10. Germline CDR1 reads MNHEY; CDR2 reads SVGAGI. The CDR3 region is CASSYMGRGSHEQYF. The CDR3 DNA is TGTGCCAGCAGTTATATGGGGCGGGGGAGCCACGAGCAGTACTTC.

The rearrangement joins TRBV2 to TRBJ2-6, with D possibly TRBD2 on 6 matching bases. This CDR3 region has 16 residues. The V gene's germline CDR1 is SNHLY and CDR2 FYNNEI. Trimming removed 7 bases at V and 0 bases at J, with 13 bases between. This CDR3 is CASKLRDPSGANVLTF. CDR3 sequence (DNA): TGTGCCAGCAAGTTGCGGGACCCCTCTGGGGCCAACGTCCTGACTTTC.

The rearrangement uses TRBV7-6 and TRBJ1-1, with a possible D match to TRBD1 (5 bases). From germline, CDR1 is SGHVS and CDR2 FNYEAQ. V lost 4 bases and J lost 0, with 24 bases in between. The CDR3 has 19 amino acids. CDR3 nucleotide sequence: TGTGCCAGCAGCTATGACGGGACGGCCGTCTTCTCAATGAACACTGAAGCTTTCTTT. It yields the protein CASSYDGTAVFSMNTEAFF.

In this sample, this clone turned up once. The rearrangement joins TRBV27 to TRBJ2-7, with a possible D match to TRBD2 (5 bases). The length of the CDR3 is 15 residues. Germline V gene sequence: CDR1 MNHEY, CDR2 SMNVEV (reference sequence). Deletions cut 0 bases from V and 1 base from J, with 10 bases between. CDR3 DNA sequence: TGTGCCAGCAGTTTATCTGGCGGGCCTTCCTACGAGCAGTACTTC. This gives the protein CASSLSGGPSYEQYF.

This rearrangement joins TRBV4-3 to TRBJ2-2; 7 bases fit TRBD2. Germline CDR1 and CDR2: LGHNA and YSLEER. V was pared by 0 bases and J by 8 bases, with 6 bases of the junction left unmatched. The CDR3 consists of 15 residues. The DNA of the CDR3 is TGCGCCAGCAGCCAAGACCCGGCGGGAGCGGGGGAGCTGTTTTTT. This codes for CASSQDPAGAGELFF.

CDR3 protein: CASSNQGFSGNTIYF. The CDR3 region has the DNA TGTGCCAGCAGCAACCAGGGTTTTTCTGGAAACACCATATATTTT. The gene calls are TRBV28 and TRBJ1-3; D perhaps matches TRBD1 (5 bases). The CDR3 spans 15 residues. Germline V gives CDR1 MDHEN, CDR2 SYDVKM. V was clipped by 6 bases and J by 1 base, with 13 bases between them.

The chain combines TRBV25-1 with TRBJ2-1; 11 bases match TRBD2. V lost 2 bases to trimming and J lost 0 bases; unmatched junction nucleotides: 6. Germline CDR1 reads MGHDK; CDR2 reads SYGVNS. CDR3 length: 18 amino acids. CDR3 sequence (DNA): TGTGCCAGCAGTGAAGTAGGTACTAGCGGGAGCTCCTACAATGAGCAGTTCTTC. This translates into CASSEVGTSGSSYNEQFF.

In this sample, this clone turned up once. CDR3 residues: CASSVRPGSITDTQYF. The CDR3 coding sequence is TGTGCCAGCAGCGTTAGGCCGGGATCTATAACAGATACGCAGTATTTT. The rearrangement links TRBV9 to TRBJ2-3; maybe TRBD2 (5 bases). Germline CDR1 and CDR2: SGDLS and YYNGEE. Trimming shortened V by 2 bases and J by 3 bases, and 16 bases separated the two germline ends. The CDR3 spans 16 residues. Based on the CDR3 plus reference TRBV9 and TRBJ2-3, the full variable domain is DSGVTQTPKHLITATGQRVTLRCSPRSGDLSVYWYQQSLDQGLQFLIQYYNGEERAKGNILERFSAQQFPDLHSELNLSSLELGDSALYFCASSVRPGSITDTQYFGPGTRLTVL.

The chain recombines TRBV28 with TRBJ2-7, with D tentatively TRBD1 (6 bases). Deletions cut 5 bases from V and 0 bases from J, with 11 bases between. Per the germline V gene, CDR1 is MDHEN and CDR2 is SYDVKM. The CDR3 has 14 residues. CDR3 amino acids: CASSPQGSSYEQYF. The CDR3 DNA reads as TGTGCCAGCAGTCCACAGGGAAGCTCCTACGAGCAGTACTTC.

This chain links TRBV7-8 with TRBJ1-2, with 9 positions matching TRBD1. Germline V CDR1 and CDR2: SGHVS, FQNEAQ. V lost 5 bases to trimming and J lost 8 bases; unmatched junction nucleotides: 15. CDR3 length equals 16 residues. CDR3 protein: CASSLDGGQGRYGYTF. CDR3 bases: TGTGCCAGCAGCCTCGATGGGGGACAGGGAAGATACGGCTACACCTTC.

This chain links TRBV7-2 with TRBJ2-1; D not certain. Per germline, CDR1 SGHTA and CDR2 FQGNSA. V lost 5 bases and J 10 bases, leaving 9 bases between the germline ends. CDR3 length: 11 residues. The CDR3 loop is CASSPALEQFF. The CDR3 region has the DNA TGTGCCAGCAGCCCGGCGCTCGAGCAGTTCTTC.

V is TRBV28 and J is TRBJ2-5; TRBD1 agrees at 9 bases. With V trimmed by 3 bases and J by 2 bases, 10 bases remained unmatched. From germline, CDR1 is MDHEN and CDR2 SYDVKM. The CDR3 covers 17 residues. In nucleotides, the CDR3 is TGTGCCAGCAGTTTTCCGAAACCTGACAGGGGGCAAGAGACCCAGTACTTC. Translating gives CASSFPKPDRGQETQYF.